This T cell receptor (beta chain) is drawn from a study of T cell responses to AZD1222 COVID-19 vaccine. Sequencing used immunoSEQ multiplex PCR; TCRdb keeps in-frame clones, though not all of them. This sample has about 130,000 clones, with about 90% found just once. Turning to this clone: The target antigen is unknown.

Study-wide results and limits: The number of AZD1222 recipients seropositive at baseline was only 5 to 7. Recipients of two AZD1222 doses showed rising Spike-specific TCR breadth and depth. Repertoires were obtained solely post-peak T cell response.

Specimen: peripheral blood, collected on day 0 of AZD1222 vaccination. The receptor was derived from an adult in good health.

The CDR3 DNA reads as TGCGCCAGCAGCTTGCAGGTACGGCAGGCGGGGGAGCAGTACTTC. Its protein is CASSLQVRQAGEQYF. The chain combines TRBV5-1 with TRBJ2-7, with TRBD2 as a possible D gene (6 bases). The V gene lost 1 base and the J gene lost 7 bases, with 18 bases spanning the gap. Germline V gene sequence: CDR1 SGHRS, CDR2 YFSETQ. The CDR3 has 15 residues.